The present TCR beta chain was sequenced within a study of CD8+ T cells in alopecia areata. Findings of the study overall: In lesional scalp, particularly from alopecia totalis/universalis, clonality was higher than in normal scalp.

Note on this clone: Its target is unknown.

As for treatment: oral pan-JAK inhibitor, 5-10 mg twice daily. From PBMCs, CD4+ and CD8+ T cells were sorted. CDR3 length equals 13 residues. Germline V gives CDR1 ENHRY, CDR2 SYGVKD. V lost 10 bases and J lost 1, with 12 bases in between. The sequencing template was cDNA reverse transcribed from extracted RNA. Assay: immunoSEQ multiplex PCR; the TCRdb copy retains only in-frame clones and omits some. The sample lists 210,000 or so clones, under 70% seen once, with 1.2% in the top ten. The sequencing used CD4+ T cells sorted from blood, collected at approximately week 45, from a patient treated with tofacitinib. The J gene is TRBJ2-3, the V gene TRBV10-3, with a weak D call TRBD2 (6 bases). The clonotype originates from a human donor with alopecia areata. CDR3 amino acids: CATKPGGTDTQYF. The CDR3 DNA is TGTGCCACAAAACCGGGGGGCACAGATACGCAGTATTTT.